Listed below are T cell receptor beta chains from one sample, sequenced in a study of shared clonotypes between healthy human individuals. Generated by immunoSEQ multiplex PCR, the TCRdb table keeps only in-frame clones and is missing some. The table shows hundreds of thousands of clones, with around 77% occurring only once. Sequenced input: PBMCs. Every receptor here comes from a middle-aged woman in good health. Some clones in this sample may be carry-over from other donors' samples. Each CDR3 is given with its conserved first and last residue. A D gene is named only where the DNA matches it firmly. A clone size is listed for some rows: how often the clone was seen (once, few, many), or a class if it is expanded.

CASSPDSTHYNEQFF	TGTGCCAGCAGCCCCGACTCCACACACTACAATGAGCAGTTCTTC	TRBV7-2	TRBJ2-1	.	.	15
CASSVRGQPQHF	TGTGCCAGCAGCGTAAGGGGTCAGCCCCAGCATTTT	TRBV7-9	TRBJ1-5	.	.	12
CASSLHSAGTEAFF	TGTGCCAGCAGTTTACACAGCGCGGGAACTGAAGCTTTCTTT	TRBV28	TRBJ1-1	few	.	14
CASSEGDRVEQYF	TGTGCCAGCAGCGAGGGGGACAGGGTTGAGCAGTACTTC	TRBV9	TRBJ2-7	.	TRBD1	13
CASSLGGAQPQHF	TGTGCCAGCAGCTTGGGGGGTGCTCAGCCCCAGCATTTT	TRBV5-6	TRBJ1-5	.	.	13
CATSRDRKREAFF	TGTGCCACCAGCAGAGATCGGAAACGGGAAGCTTTCTTT	TRBV15	TRBJ1-1	.	.	13
CASSPGTGDNQPQHF	TGCGCCAGCAGTCCCGGGACAGGGGATAATCAGCCCCAGCATTTT	TRBV4-1	TRBJ1-5	few	TRBD1	15
CATSREGGGNTEAFF	TGTGCCACCAGCAGAGAAGGGGGCGGGAACACTGAAGCTTTCTTT	TRBV15	TRBJ1-1	.	TRBD1	15
CASSEMGYEQYF	TGTGCCAGCAGCGAGATGGGCTACGAGCAGTACTTC	TRBV5-4	TRBJ2-7	.	.	12
CSVARDPTNEKLFF	TGCAGCGTTGCCCGGGACCCAACTAATGAAAAACTGTTTTTT	TRBV29-1	TRBJ1-4	.	.	14
CASIPARFNEQFF	TGTGCCAGCATTCCGGCCAGATTCAATGAGCAGTTCTTC	TRBV2	TRBJ2-1	.	.	13
CASSPQGSGRWADTQYF	TGTGCCAGCAGCCCCCAGGGTAGCGGGAGATGGGCAGATACGCAGTATTTT	TRBV7-3	TRBJ2-3	.	TRBD2	17
CASSFGDRGYEQYF	TGTGCCAGCAGCTTCGGGGACAGGGGCTACGAGCAGTACTTC	TRBV5-4	TRBJ2-7	.	TRBD1	14
CASSLYGTGGYEQYF	TGTGCCAGCAGTTTATACGGGACAGGGGGCTACGAGCAGTACTTC	TRBV28	TRBJ2-7	.	TRBD1	15
CASSTGTGSEKLFF	TGTGCCAGCAGTACCGGGACAGGGTCGGAAAAACTGTTTTTT	TRBV28	TRBJ1-4	.	TRBD1	14
CAIKGTGTRAQYF	TGTGCCATCAAAGGGACAGGGACGCGAGCGCAGTACTTC	TRBV10-3	TRBJ2-7	.	TRBD1	13
CAWSPGHEQYF	TGTGCCTGGAGTCCAGGGCATGAGCAGTACTTC	TRBV30	TRBJ2-7	.	.	11
CAIVGQYLNTEAFF	TGTGCCATCGTGGGACAGTACCTGAACACTGAAGCTTTCTTT	TRBV10-3	TRBJ1-1	.	TRBD1	14
CASSFGAYNEQFF	TGTGCCAGCAGCTTCGGGGCATACAATGAGCAGTTCTTC	TRBV7-8	TRBJ2-1	.	.	13
CAISESARRGVYEQYF	TGTGCCATCAGTGAGTCCGCCAGAAGGGGGGTCTACGAGCAGTACTTC	TRBV10-3	TRBJ2-7	.	.	16
CASSYSYTEAFF	TGTGCCAGCAGTTACTCCTACACTGAAGCTTTCTTT	TRBV6-6	TRBJ1-1	once	.	12
CASSPGTPSSYEQYF	TGTGCCAGTAGTCCTGGGACTCCCAGCTCCTACGAGCAGTACTTC	TRBV19	TRBJ2-7	.	.	15
CASSIQGDGQETQYF	TGTGCCAGCAGTATCCAGGGGGACGGCCAAGAGACCCAGTACTTC	TRBV2	TRBJ2-5	.	TRBD1	15
CATTSGSLGSWEQYF	TGTGCCACTACTAGCGGGAGCCTCGGCTCTTGGGAGCAGTACTTC	TRBV10-3	TRBJ2-7	.	TRBD2	15
CASSLAPRALAGSTDTQYF	TGTGCCAGCAGCTTAGCCCCACGGGCCCTAGCGGGCAGCACAGATACGCAGTATTTT	TRBV7-2	TRBJ2-3	.	TRBD2	19
CASSTGQGSNQPQHF	TGTGCCAGCAGTACGGGACAGGGCAGCAATCAGCCCCAGCATTTT	TRBV27	TRBJ1-5	many	TRBD1	15
CASSAGQGWGNEQYF	TGTGCCAGCAGCGCCGGACAGGGTTGGGGTAACGAGCAGTACTTC	TRBV9	TRBJ2-7	few	TRBD1	15
CASSGGTSGIHEQFF	TGTGCCAGCAGCGGCGGGACTAGCGGGATTCATGAGCAGTTCTTC	TRBV7-8	TRBJ2-1	few	TRBD2	15
CASSYSWAAQETQYF	TGTGCCAGCAGTTACTCGTGGGCGGCCCAAGAGACCCAGTACTTC	TRBV6-5	TRBJ2-5	.	.	15
CASSKVRRGYEQYF	TGTGCCAGCAGCAAAGTTCGCAGGGGCTACGAGCAGTACTTC	TRBV21-1	TRBJ2-7	once	.	14
CASSPHPSGTTNTGELFF	TGTGCCAGCAGTCCACACCCCAGTGGGACGACGAACACCGGGGAGCTGTTTTTT	TRBV28	TRBJ2-2	.	.	18
CASSFGSAYEQYF	TGTGCCAGCAGTTTCGGCAGTGCCTACGAGCAGTACTTC	TRBV28	TRBJ2-7	few	.	13
CAWSVEVNEKLFF	TGTGCCTGGAGTGTTGAGGTGAATGAAAAACTGTTTTTT	TRBV30	TRBJ1-4	.	.	13
CASRGGPNTEAFF	TGCGCCAGCAGAGGAGGTCCGAACACTGAAGCTTTCTTT	TRBV5-1	TRBJ1-1	few	.	13
CASSLRQGVHEQYF	TGTGCCAGCAGCCTGCGACAGGGAGTCCACGAGCAGTACTTC	TRBV6-5	TRBJ2-7	.	TRBD1	14
CASRHGTSGYTGELFF	TGTGCCAGCAGACACGGGACTAGCGGATACACCGGGGAGCTGTTTTTT	TRBV28	TRBJ2-2	.	TRBD2	16
CASSVGDVRELFF	TGTGCCAGCAGCGTAGGGGATGTGAGGGAGCTGTTTTTT	TRBV9	TRBJ2-2	.	.	13
CASSQVSRAYEQYF	TGCGCCAGCAGCCAAGTCAGTCGTGCCTACGAGCAGTACTTC	TRBV4-1	TRBJ2-7	.	.	14
CASSLVGVYYGYTF	TGTGCCAGCAGCTTAGTCGGGGTTTACTATGGCTACACCTTC	TRBV11-2	TRBJ1-2	.	.	14
CASSQVPPGDYGYTF	TGCGCCAGCAGCCAAGTCCCCCCGGGAGACTATGGCTACACCTTC	TRBV4-3	TRBJ1-2	.	.	15
CASSAPGDTQYF	TGTGCCAGCAGCGCTCCAGGAGACACGCAGTATTTT	TRBV9	TRBJ2-3	once	.	12
CASSARLTDTQYF	TGTGCCAGCAGTGCCCGACTCACAGATACGCAGTATTTT	TRBV28	TRBJ2-3	.	.	13
CSVGGGGHHTEAFF	TGCAGCGTTGGCGGGGGGGGACATCACACTGAAGCTTTCTTT	TRBV29-1	TRBJ1-1	.	.	14
CASSLAGLGYNEQFF	TGTGCCAGTTCCTTAGCGGGGCTAGGGTACAATGAGCAGTTCTTC	TRBV6-1	TRBJ2-1	once	TRBD2	15
CAIRGDASSYEQYF	TGTGCCATCAGGGGGGACGCGAGCTCCTACGAGCAGTACTTC	TRBV10-3	TRBJ2-7	.	.	14
CASSAPGQGGEKLFF	TGTGCCAGCAGCGCTCCGGGACAGGGGGGTGAAAAACTGTTTTTT	TRBV13	TRBJ1-4	.	TRBD1	15
CASSLGWNTGELFF	TGTGCCAGCAGCTTAGGCTGGAACACCGGGGAGCTGTTTTTT	TRBV7-2	TRBJ2-2	.	.	14
CASSAAGTLGYNEQFF	TGTGCCAGTAGCGCCGCTGGGACTCTGGGCTACAATGAGCAGTTCTTC	TRBV19	TRBJ2-1	.	.	16
CASGTPDVTGELFF	TGCGCCAGCGGGACCCCCGACGTGACCGGGGAGCTGTTTTTT	TRBV5-1	TRBJ2-2	.	.	14
CASRETGVGAQYF	TGTGCCAGCAGGGAAACGGGAGTGGGGGCGCAGTATTTT	TRBV27	TRBJ2-3	.	.	13
CASSGTSGGQYF	TGTGCCAGCTCAGGGACTAGCGGGGGGCAGTACTTC	TRBV18	TRBJ2-7	few	TRBD2	12
CASSPMGSGRLETQYF	TGTGCCAGCAGCCCAATGGGTAGCGGGAGACTAGAGACCCAGTACTTC	TRBV7-2	TRBJ2-5	.	TRBD2	16
CATSRNLGHGSYEQYF	TGTGCCACCAGCAGAAACCTCGGACACGGCTCCTACGAGCAGTACTTC	TRBV15	TRBJ2-7	.	.	16
CASTPASAFEQYF	TGTGCCAGCACCCCCGCATCGGCGTTCGAGCAGTACTTC	TRBV2	TRBJ2-7	.	.	13
CASSDSGEGEPQYF	TGTGCCAGCAGTGACTCGGGCGAGGGGGAGCCGCAGTATTTT	TRBV6-4	TRBJ2-3	.	.	14
CASSSISHRDTGNNEQFF	TGTGCCAGCAGCTCGATCTCCCACCGGGACACAGGAAACAATGAGCAGTTCTTC	TRBV11-2	TRBJ2-1	.	.	18
CASSPSPNYGYTF	TGTGCCAGCAGCCCGTCCCCTAACTATGGCTACACCTTC	TRBV14	TRBJ1-2	.	.	13